This T cell receptor (beta chain) stems from a study of metastatic and nonmetastatic thyroid tumors. This CDR3 comprises 13 residues. In germline, CDR1 is PRHDT, CDR2 FYEKMQ (reference sequence). The V and J ends lost 5 bases and 7 bases respectively, with 15 bases between them. TCRdb re-clonotyped the PCR reads through MiXCR. There are tens of thousands of clones in the sample; approximately 22% occur only once, and approximately 40% lies in the top ten. Patients had received no treatment of any kind before thyroid surgery. This chain links TRBV13 with TRBJ2-7; D might be TRBD1 (6 bases). The source of this sequence is a female donor with papillary thyroid cancer or a benign thyroid nodule (not recorded which). Some clones in this sample may be carry-over from other donors' samples. The sequenced sample was blood. The CDR3 coding sequence is TGTGCCAGCAGCACAGGGCACGACGGGGAGCAGTACTTC. As protein: CASSTGHDGEQYF.